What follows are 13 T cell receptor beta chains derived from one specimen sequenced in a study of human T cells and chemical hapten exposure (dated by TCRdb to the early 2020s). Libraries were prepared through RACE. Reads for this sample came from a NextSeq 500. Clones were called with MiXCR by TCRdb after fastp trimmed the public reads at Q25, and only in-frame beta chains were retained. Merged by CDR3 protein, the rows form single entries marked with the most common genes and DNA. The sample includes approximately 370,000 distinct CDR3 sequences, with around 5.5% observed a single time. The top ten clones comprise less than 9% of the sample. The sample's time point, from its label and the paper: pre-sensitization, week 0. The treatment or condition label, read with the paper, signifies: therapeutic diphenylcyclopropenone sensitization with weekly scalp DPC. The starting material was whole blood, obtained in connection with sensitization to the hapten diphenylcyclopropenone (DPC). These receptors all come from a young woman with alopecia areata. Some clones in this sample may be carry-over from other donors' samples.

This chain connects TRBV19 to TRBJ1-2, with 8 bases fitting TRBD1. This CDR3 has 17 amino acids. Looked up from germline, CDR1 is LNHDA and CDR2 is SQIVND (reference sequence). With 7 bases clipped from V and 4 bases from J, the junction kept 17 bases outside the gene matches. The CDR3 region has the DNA TGTGCCAGTATCACCGGGACAGGAGACTCTTATGTCTATGGCTACACCTTC. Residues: CASITGTGDSYVYGYTF.

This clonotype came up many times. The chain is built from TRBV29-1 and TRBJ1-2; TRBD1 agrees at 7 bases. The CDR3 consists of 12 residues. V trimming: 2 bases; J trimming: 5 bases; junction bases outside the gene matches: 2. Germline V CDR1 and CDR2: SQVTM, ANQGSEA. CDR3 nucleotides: TGCAGCGTTGAAAACAGGGGATATGGCTACACCTTC. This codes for CSVENRGYGYTF. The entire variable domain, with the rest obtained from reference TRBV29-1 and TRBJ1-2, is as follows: SAVISQKPSRDICQRGTSLTIQCQVDSQVTMMFWYRQQPGQSLTLIATANQGSEATYESGFVIDKFPISRPNLTFSTLTVSNMSPEDSSIYLCSVENRGYGYTFGSGTRLTVV.

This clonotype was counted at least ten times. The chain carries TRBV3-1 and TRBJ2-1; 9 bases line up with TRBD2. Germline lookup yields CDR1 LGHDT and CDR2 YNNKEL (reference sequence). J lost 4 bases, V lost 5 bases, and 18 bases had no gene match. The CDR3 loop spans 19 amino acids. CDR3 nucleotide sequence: TGTGCCAGCAGCAAGTCGGGTAGCGGGGGCCTTAATTTTTACAATGAGCAGTTCTTC. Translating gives CASSKSGSGGLNFYNEQFF.

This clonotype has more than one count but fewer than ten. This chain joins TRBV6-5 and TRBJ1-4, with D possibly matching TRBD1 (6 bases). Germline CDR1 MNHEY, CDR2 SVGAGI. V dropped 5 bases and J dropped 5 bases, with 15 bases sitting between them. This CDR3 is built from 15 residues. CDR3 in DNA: TGTGCCAGCAGTCGTCAAACAGGGAACAATGAAAAACTGTTTTTT. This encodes CASSRQTGNNEKLFF.

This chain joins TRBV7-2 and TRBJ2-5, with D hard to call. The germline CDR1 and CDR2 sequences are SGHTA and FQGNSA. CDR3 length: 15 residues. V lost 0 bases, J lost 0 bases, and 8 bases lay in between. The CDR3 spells CASSLARMYQETQYF. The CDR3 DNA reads TGTGCCAGCAGCTTAGCGCGGATGTACCAAGAGACCCAGTACTTC.

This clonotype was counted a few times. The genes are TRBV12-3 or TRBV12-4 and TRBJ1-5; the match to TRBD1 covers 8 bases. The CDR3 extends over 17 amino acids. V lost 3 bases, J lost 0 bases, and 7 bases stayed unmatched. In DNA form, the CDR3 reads TGTGCCAGCAGTTTTAAGATTGACAGGGGTAGCAATCAGCCCCAGCATTTT. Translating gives CASSFKIDRGSNQPQHF.

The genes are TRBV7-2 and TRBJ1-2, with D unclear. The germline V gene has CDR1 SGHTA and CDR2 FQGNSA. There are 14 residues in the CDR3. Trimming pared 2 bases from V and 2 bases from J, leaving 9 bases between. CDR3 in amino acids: CASSLLLRNYGYTF. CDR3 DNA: TGTGCCAGCAGCTTACTGCTGAGGAACTATGGCTACACCTTC.

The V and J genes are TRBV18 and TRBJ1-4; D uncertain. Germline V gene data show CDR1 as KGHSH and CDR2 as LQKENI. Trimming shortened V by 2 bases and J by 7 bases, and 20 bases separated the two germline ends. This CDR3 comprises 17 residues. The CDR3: CASSPLRGKWLFEKLFF. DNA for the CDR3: TGTGCCAGCTCACCATTACGAGGGAAATGGCTATTTGAAAAACTGTTTTTT.

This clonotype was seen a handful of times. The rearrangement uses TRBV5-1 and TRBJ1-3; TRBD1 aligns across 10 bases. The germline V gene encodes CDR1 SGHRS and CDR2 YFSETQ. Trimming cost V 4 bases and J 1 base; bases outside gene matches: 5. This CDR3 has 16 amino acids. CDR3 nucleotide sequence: TGCGCCAGCAGCCAGCGGACAGGGGGGTCTGGAAACACCATATATTTT. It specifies CASSQRTGGSGNTIYF.

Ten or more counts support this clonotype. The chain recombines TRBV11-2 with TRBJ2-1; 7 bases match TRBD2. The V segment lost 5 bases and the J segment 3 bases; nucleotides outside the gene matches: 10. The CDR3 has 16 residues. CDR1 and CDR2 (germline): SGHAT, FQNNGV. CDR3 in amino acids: CASSPRGAGFYNEQFF. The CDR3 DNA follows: TGTGCCAGCAGCCCGCGAGGAGCGGGGTTCTACAATGAGCAGTTCTTC. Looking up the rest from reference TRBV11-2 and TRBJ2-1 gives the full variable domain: EAGVAQSPRYKIIEKRQSVAFWCNPISGHATLYWYQQILGQGPKLLIQFQNNGVVDDSQLPKDRFSAERLKGVDSTLKIQPAKLEDSAVYLCASSPRGAGFYNEQFFGPGTRLTVL.

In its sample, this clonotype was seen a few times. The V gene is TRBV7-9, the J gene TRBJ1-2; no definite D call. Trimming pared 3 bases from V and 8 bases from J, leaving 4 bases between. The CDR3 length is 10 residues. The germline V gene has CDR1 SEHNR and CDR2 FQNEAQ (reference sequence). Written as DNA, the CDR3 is TGTGCCAGCAGCTTGAAGGGCTACACCTTC. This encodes CASSLKGYTF.

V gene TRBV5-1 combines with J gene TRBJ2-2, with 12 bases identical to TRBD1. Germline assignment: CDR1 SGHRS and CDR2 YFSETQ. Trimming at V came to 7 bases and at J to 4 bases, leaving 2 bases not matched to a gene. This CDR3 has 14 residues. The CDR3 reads CASAGQGATGELFF. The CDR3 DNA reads TGCGCCAGCGCGGGACAGGGGGCCACCGGGGAGCTGTTTTTT.

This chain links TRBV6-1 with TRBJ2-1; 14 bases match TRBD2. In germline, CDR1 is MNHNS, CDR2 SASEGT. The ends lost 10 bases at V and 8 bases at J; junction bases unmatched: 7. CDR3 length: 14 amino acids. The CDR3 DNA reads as TGTGCCACCGCGACTAGCGGGGGGGGAGATGAGCAGTTCTTC. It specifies CATATSGGGDEQFF.